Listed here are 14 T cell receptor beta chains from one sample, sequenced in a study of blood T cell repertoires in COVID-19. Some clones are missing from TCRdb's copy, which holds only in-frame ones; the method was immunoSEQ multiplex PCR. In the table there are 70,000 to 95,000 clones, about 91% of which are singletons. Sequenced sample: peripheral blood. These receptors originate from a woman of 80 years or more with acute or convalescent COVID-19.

CDR3 nucleotide sequence: TGTGCCAGCAGCGTATTTAGCGGGGGGGCTCATGAGCAGTTCTTC. This sequence encodes CASSVFSGGAHEQFF. The V gene is TRBV9, the J gene TRBJ2-1, with 11 nucleotides matching TRBD2. In germline, CDR1 is SGDLS, CDR2 YYNGEE. Trimming removed 1 base from V and 8 bases from J; junction bases left unmatched: 5. There are 15 residues in the CDR3.

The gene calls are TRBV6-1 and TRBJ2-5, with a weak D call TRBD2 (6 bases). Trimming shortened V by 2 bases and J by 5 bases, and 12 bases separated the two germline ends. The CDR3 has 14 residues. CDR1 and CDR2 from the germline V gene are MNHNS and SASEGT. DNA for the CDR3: TGTGCCAGCAGTGAACCCCGGGGGTTGGAGACCCAGTACTTC. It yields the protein CASSEPRGLETQYF.

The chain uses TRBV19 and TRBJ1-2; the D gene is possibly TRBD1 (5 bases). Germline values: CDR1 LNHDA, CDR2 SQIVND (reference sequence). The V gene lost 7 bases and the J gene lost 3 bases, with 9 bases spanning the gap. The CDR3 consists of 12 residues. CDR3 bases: TGTGCCAGTAACGGGGGGTACTATGGCTACACCTTC. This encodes CASNGGYYGYTF.

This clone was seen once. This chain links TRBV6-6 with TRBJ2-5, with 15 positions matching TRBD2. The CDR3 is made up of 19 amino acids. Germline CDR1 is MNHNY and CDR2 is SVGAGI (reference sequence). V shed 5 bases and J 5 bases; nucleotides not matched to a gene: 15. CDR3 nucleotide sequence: TGTGCCAGCAGTCTATCACCTGGACTAGCGGGAGGGCTGGCGGAGACCCAGTACTTC. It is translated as CASSLSPGLAGGLAETQYF.

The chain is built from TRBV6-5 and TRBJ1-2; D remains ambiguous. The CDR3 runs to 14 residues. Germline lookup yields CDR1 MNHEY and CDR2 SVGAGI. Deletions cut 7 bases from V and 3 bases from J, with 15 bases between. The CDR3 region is CASTGGFLDYGYTF. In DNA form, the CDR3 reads TGTGCCAGCACCGGAGGGTTCCTGGACTATGGCTACACCTTC.

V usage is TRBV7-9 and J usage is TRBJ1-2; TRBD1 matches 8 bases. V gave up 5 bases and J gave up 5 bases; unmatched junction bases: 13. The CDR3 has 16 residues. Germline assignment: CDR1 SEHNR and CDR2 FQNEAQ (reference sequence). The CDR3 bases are TGTGCCAGCAGCCCGAGCACTGGGACAGGAAATTATGGCTACACCTTC. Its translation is CASSPSTGTGNYGYTF.

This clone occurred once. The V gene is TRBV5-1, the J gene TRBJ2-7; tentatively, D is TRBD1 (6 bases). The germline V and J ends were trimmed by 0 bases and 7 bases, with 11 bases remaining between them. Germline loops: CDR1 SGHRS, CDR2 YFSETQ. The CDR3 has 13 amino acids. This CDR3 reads CASSLDRAREQYF. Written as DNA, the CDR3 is TGCGCCAGCAGCTTGGACAGGGCCAGGGAGCAGTACTTC.

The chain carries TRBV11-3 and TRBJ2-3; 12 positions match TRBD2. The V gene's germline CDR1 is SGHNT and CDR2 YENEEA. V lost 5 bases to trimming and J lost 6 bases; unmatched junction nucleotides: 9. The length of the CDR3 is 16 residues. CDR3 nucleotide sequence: TGTGCCAGCAGCCTCAGCCTAGCGGGAGGGCCCGATACGCAGTATTTT. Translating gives CASSLSLAGGPDTQYF.

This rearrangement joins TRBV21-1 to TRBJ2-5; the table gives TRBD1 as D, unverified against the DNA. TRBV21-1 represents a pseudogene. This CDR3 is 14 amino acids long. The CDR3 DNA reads TGTGCCAGCAGCAAACAGGGTTGGCAAGAGACCCAGTACTTC. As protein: CASSKQGWQETQYF.

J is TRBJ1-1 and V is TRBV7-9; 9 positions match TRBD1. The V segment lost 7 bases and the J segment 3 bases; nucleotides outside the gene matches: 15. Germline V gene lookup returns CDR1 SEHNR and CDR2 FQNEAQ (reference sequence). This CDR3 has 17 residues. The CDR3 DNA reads TGTGCCAGCACCATCACGCCGGGACAGGGAGCAGACACTGAAGCTTTCTTT. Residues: CASTITPGQGADTEAFF.

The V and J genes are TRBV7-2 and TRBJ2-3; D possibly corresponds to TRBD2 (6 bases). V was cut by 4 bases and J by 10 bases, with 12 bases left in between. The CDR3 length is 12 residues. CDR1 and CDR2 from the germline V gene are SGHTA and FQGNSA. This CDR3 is CASSSTSQAQYF. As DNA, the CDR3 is TGTGCCAGCAGCTCGACTAGTCAGGCGCAGTATTTT.

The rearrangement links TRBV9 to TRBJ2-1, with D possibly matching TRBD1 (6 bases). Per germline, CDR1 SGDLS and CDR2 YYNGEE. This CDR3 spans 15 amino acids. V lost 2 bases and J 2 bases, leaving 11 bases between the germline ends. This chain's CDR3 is CASSVGQGTYNEQFF. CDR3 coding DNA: TGTGCCAGCAGCGTTGGGCAGGGGACCTACAATGAGCAGTTCTTC. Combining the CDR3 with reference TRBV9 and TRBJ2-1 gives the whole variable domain DSGVTQTPKHLITATGQRVTLRCSPRSGDLSVYWYQQSLDQGLQFLIQYYNGEERAKGNILERFSAQQFPDLHSELNLSSLELGDSALYFCASSVGQGTYNEQFFGPGTRLTVL.

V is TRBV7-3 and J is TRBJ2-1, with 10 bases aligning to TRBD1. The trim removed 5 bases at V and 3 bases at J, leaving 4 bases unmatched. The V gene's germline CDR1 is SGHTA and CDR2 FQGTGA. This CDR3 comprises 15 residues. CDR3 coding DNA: TGTGCCAGCAGCCAAGGGACAGGGGACTACAATGAGCAGTTCTTC. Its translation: CASSQGTGDYNEQFF.

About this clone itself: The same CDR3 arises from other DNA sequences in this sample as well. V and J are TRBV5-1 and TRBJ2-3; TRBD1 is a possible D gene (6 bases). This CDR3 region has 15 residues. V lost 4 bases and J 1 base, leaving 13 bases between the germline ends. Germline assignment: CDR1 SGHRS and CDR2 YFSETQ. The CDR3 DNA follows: TGCGCCAGCAGCCCGGGCGCAGGGGGCACAGATACGCAGTATTTT. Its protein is CASSPGAGGTDTQYF.